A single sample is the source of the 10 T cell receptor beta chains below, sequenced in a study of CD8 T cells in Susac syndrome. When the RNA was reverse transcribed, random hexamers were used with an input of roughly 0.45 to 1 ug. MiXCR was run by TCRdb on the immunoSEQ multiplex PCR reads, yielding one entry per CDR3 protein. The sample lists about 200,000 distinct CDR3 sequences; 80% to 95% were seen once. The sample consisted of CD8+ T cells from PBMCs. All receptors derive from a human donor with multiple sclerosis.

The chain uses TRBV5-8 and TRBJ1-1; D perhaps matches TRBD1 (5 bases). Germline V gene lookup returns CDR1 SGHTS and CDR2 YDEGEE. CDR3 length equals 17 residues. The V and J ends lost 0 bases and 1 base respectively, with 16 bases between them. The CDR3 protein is CASSLAERGWRNTEAFF. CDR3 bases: TGTGCCAGCAGCTTGGCCGAAAGGGGCTGGAGGAACACTGAAGCTTTCTTT. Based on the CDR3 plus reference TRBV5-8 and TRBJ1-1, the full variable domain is EAGVTQSPTHLIKTRGQQATLRCSPISGHTSVYWYQQALGLGLQFLLWYDEGEERNRGNFPPRFSGRQFPNYSSELNVNALELEDSALYLCASSLAERGWRNTEAFFGQGTRLTVV.

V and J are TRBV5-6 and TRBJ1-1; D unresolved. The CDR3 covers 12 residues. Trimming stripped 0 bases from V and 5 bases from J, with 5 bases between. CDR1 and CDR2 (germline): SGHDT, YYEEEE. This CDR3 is CASSLDGTEAFF. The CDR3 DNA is TGTGCCAGCAGCTTGGATGGGACTGAAGCTTTCTTT.

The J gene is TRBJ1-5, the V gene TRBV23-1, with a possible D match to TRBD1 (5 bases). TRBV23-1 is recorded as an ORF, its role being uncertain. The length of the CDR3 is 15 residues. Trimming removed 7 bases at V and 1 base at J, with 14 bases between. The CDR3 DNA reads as TGCGCCAGCATACCCGGGACCAAGAGCAATCAGCCCCAGCATTTT. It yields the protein CASIPGTKSNQPQHF.

CDR3 sequence (DNA): TGTGCCAGCAGTAACGCCCTGGGGGGGACCGGGGAGCTGTTTTTT. Translating gives CASSNALGGTGELFF. The chain is built from TRBV12-3 or TRBV12-4 and TRBJ2-2; 7 bases agree with TRBD2. Trimming cost V 5 bases and J 5 bases; bases outside gene matches: 8. CDR3 length: 15 residues.

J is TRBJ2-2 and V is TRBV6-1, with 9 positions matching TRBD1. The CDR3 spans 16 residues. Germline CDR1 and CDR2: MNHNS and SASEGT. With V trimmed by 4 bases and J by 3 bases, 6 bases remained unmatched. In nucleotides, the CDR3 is TGTGCCAGCAGTGGTACAGGGGGCAGGGACACCGGGGAGCTGTTTTTT. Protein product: CASSGTGGRDTGELFF.

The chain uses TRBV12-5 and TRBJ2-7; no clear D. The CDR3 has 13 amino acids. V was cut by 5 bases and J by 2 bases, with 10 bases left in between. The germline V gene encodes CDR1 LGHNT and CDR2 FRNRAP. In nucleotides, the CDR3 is TGTGCTAGTGGTACCTCGGTCCCCTACGAGCAGTACTTC. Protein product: CASGTSVPYEQYF.

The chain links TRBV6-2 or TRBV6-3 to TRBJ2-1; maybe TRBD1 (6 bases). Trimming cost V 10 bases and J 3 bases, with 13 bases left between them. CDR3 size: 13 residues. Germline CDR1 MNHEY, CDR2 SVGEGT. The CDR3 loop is CATSTGSYNEQFF. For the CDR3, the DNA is TGTGCCACATCCACAGGGAGCTACAATGAGCAGTTCTTC.

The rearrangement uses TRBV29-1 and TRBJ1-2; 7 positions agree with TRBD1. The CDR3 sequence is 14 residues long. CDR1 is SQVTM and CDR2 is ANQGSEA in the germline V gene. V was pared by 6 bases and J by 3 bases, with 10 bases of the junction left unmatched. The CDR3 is CSVAGQRLHYGYTF. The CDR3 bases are TGCAGCGTGGCGGGACAGCGACTTCACTATGGCTACACCTTC.

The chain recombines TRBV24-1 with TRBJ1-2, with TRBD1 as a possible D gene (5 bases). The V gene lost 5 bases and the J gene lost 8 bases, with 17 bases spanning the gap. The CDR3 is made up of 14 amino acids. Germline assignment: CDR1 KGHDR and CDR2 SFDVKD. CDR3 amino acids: CATSGTTESSGYTF. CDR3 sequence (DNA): TGTGCCACCAGTGGGACGACAGAATCGTCCGGCTACACCTTC.

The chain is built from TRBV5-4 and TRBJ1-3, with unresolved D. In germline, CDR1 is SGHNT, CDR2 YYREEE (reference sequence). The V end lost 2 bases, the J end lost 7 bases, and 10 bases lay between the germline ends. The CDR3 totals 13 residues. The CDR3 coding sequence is TGTGCCAGCAGCTTAGGAGTCGGGAACACCATATATTTT. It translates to CASSLGVGNTIYF.